Listed below are T cell receptor beta chains from one sample, sequenced in a study of control samples from healthy donors and cancer patients. Sequencing used immunoSEQ multiplex PCR; TCRdb keeps in-frame clones, though not all of them. The sample lists some 79,000 clones, 87% occurring once. Sequences were obtained from blood. The receptors here all came from a woman between 50 and 59 years old in good health. CDR3s include the opening cysteine and the closing phenylalanine or tryptophan. The D gene is left open where the match is weak.

TRBD1,TRBJ1-5,TRBV19,TGTGCCAGTAGTATAGTGGACAGGACTTATCAGCCCCAGCATTTT,CASSIVDRTYQPQHF
.,TRBJ1-4,TRBV6-6,TGTGCCAGCAGCACGCCGGTCAATTTTAATGAAAAACTGTTTTTT,CASSTPVNFNEKLFF
TRBD2,TRBJ2-1,TRBV30,TGTGCCTGGAGTACCTATCTAGCGGGAGGGTACAATGAGCAGTTCTTC,CAWSTYLAGGYNEQFF
.,TRBJ2-1,TRBV5-1,TGCGCCAGCAGCTTCGGACGGAGTCAGTTCTTC,CASSFGRSQFF
.,TRBJ2-7,TRBV29-1,TGCAGCGTTTTACAGGGGAGGAGGTACGAGCAGTACTTC,CSVLQGRRYEQYF
.,TRBJ1-2,TRBV29-1,TGCAGCGTTGCGGAGGGCTACTATGGCTACACCTTC,CSVAEGYYGYTF
.,TRBJ2-3,TRBV6-5,TGTGCCAGCATTCAGAGAGGTTCTCGGGAAGATACGCAGTATTTT,CASIQRGSREDTQYF
TRBD1,TRBJ2-1,TRBV9,TGTGCCAGCAGCGCTCCGGGACAGCTATACAATGAGCAGTTCTTC,CASSAPGQLYNEQFF
.,TRBJ1-1,TRBV5-1,TGCGCCAGCAGTCGATGGTATTTTGGGGGTGAAAACACTGAAGCTTTCTTT,CASSRWYFGGENTEAFF
TRBD2,TRBJ2-1,TRBV7-3,TGTGCCAGCAGCTTAACCACGGGAGGGTCCTACAATGAGCAGTTCTTC,CASSLTTGGSYNEQFF
TRBD2,TRBJ2-5,TRBV7-2,TGTGCCAGCAGACCGAAAGGGAGGGCCACAGAGACCCAGTACTTC,CASRPKGRATETQYF
TRBD1,TRBJ2-5,TRBV15,TGTGCCACCAGCGATCCAGGGGGCGTAGGAGAGACCCAGTACTTC,CATSDPGGVGETQYF
TRBD1,TRBJ2-2,TRBV9,TGTGCCAGCAGCTTTTTCGGGACAGGGAACACCGGGGAGCTGTTTTTT,CASSFFGTGNTGELFF
TRBD1,TRBJ1-2,TRBV28,TGTGCCAGCAGAGAGACAGGGCCCCTTACCTATGGCTACACCTTC,CASRETGPLTYGYTF